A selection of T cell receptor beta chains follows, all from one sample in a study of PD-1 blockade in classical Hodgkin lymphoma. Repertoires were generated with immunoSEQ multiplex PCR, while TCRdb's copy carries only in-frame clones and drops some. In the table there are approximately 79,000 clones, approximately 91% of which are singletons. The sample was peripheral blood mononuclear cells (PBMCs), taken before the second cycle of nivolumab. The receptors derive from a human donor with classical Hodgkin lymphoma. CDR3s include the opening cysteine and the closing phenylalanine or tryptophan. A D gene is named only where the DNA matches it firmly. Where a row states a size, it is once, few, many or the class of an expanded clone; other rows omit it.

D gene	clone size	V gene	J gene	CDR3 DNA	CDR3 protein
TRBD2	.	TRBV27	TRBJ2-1	TGTGCCAGCAGACTGGGACTAGCGGGAGTGGGTGAGCAGTTCTTC	CASRLGLAGVGEQFF
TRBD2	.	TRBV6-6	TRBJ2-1	TGTGCCAGCAGTCTACTAGCGGGAGGGTACAATGAGCAGTTCTTC	CASSLLAGGYNEQFF
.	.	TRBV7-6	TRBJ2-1	TGTGCCAGCAGATTGGACGAAAAAGACAATGAGCAGTTCTTC	CASRLDEKDNEQFF
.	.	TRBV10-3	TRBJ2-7	TGTGCCATCAGTGATCAGGGGAGCTCCTACGAGCAGTACTTC	CAISDQGSSYEQYF
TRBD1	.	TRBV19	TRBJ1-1	TGTGCCAGTAGTATTTGGGGGAGGGGGCAAGCTTTCTTT	CASSIWGRGQAFF
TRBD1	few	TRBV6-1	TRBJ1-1	TGTGCCAGCAGTGAATGGGGCAGGGGGAACGTTGAAGCTTTCTTT	CASSEWGRGNVEAFF
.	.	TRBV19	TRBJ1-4	TGTGCCAGTAGCCATGGGACGGCCAGCAATGAAAAACTGTTTTTT	CASSHGTASNEKLFF
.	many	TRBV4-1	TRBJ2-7	TGCGCCAGCAGCCAAGTAAATCTGGTAGCCCACTCCTACGAGCAGTACTTC	CASSQVNLVAHSYEQYF
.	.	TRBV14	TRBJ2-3	TGTGCCAGCAGCCAAGAGAGCGTCGCAGATACGCAGTATTTT	CASSQESVADTQYF
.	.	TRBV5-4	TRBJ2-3	TGTGCCAGCAGCGCCCCCTCAGATACGCAGTATTTT	CASSAPSDTQYF
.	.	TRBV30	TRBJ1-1	TGTGCCTGGCTGGACACGGTTGAAGCTTTCTTT	CAWLDTVEAFF
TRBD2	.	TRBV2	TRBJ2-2	TGTGCCAGCAGCTTAACTAGCGGGAGAATCGGGGAGCTGTTTTTT	CASSLTSGRIGELFF
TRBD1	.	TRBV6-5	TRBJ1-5	TGTGCCAGCAGGATGGACAGGGATCAGCCCCAGCATTTT	CASRMDRDQPQHF
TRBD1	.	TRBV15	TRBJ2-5	TGTGCCACCAGCAGAAGAATAGGGGGCGAGACCCAGTACTTC	CATSRRIGGETQYF
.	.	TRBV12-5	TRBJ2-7	TGTGCTAGTGGTTTGGTGGGAGCAGCGATTAGCTCCTACGAGCAGTACTTC	CASGLVGAAISSYEQYF
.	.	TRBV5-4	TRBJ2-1	TGTGCCAGCAGCTTGGTGGGTCTAGCGAACAATGAGCAGTTCTTC	CASSLVGLANNEQFF
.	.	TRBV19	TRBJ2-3	TGTGCCAGTAGTACTGGGATAAGCCGCACAGATACGCAGTATTTT	CASSTGISRTDTQYF
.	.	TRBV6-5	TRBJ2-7	TGTGCCAGCAGCGGGACACCAAATTACGAGCAGTACTTC	CASSGTPNYEQYF
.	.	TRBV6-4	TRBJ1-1	TGTGCCAGCAGTGCCACAGGGAACACTGAAGCTTTCTTT	CASSATGNTEAFF
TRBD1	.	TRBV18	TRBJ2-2	TGTGCCAGCTCTCATCTTGCCGGGACAGGGCTCAGCGGGGAGCTGTTTTTT	CASSHLAGTGLSGELFF
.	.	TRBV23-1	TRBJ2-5	TGCGCCAGCAGTCAATCCAGGGGGGAAGAGACCCAGTACTTC	CASSQSRGEETQYF
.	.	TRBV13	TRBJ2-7	TGTGCCAGCAGCTTATCTGTATCCGACGAGCAGTACTTC	CASSLSVSDEQYF
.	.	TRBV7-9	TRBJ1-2	TGTGCCAGCAGCTTAGTAGGCCAGACCTATGGCTACACCTTC	CASSLVGQTYGYTF
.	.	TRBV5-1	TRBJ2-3	TGCGCCAGCAGCTTGGAGCTGGCAGATACGCAGTATTTT	CASSLELADTQYF
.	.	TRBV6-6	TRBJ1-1	TGTGCCAGCAGCCACATTTGGGGGGGGAACACTGAAGCTTTCTTT	CASSHIWGGNTEAFF
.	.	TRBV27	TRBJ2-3	TGTGCCAGCAGTTTATCCCTTAGTGCACCAGATACGCAGTATTTT	CASSLSLSAPDTQYF
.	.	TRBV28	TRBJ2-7	.	CASSLTDFGAEQYF
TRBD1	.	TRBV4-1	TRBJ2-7	TGCGCCAGCAGCCAAGATCCCGACAGGGGGCGCGGTTACGAGCAGTACTTC	CASSQDPDRGRGYEQYF
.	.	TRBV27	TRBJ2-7	TGTGCCAGCAGTTTTTTGAGGGACGAGCAGTACTTC	CASSFLRDEQYF
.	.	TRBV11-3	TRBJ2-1	TGTGCCAGCAGCTTATTTGCCAATGAGCAGTTCTTC	CASSLFANEQFF
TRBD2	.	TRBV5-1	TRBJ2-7	TGCGCCAGCAGCTCGGGACTAGCGGGAGCCTACGAGCAGTACTTC	CASSSGLAGAYEQYF
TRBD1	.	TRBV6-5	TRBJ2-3	TGTGCCAGCAGGTCACAGGGGGCAGTAGGGGATACGCAGTATTTT	CASRSQGAVGDTQYF
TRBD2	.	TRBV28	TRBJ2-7	TGTGCCAGTCTTGGACTAGCGATGAACTACGAGCAGTACTTC	CASLGLAMNYEQYF
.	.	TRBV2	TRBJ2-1	TGTGCCAGCAGTGAAGCGCTTTCCTCAAGAAATGAGCAGTTCTTC	CASSEALSSRNEQFF
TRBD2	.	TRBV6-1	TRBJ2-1	TGTGCCAGCAGTGAAGCGCTGATAGGGACTAGCGGTTACAATGAGCAGTTCTTC	CASSEALIGTSGYNEQFF
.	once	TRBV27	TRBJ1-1	TGTGCCAGCAGTATGGGGGGCGCTGAAGCTTTCTTT	CASSMGGAEAFF
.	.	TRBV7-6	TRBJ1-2	TGTGCCAGCAGCTTAGGAGAAGACCGGGGCGGCTACACCTTC	CASSLGEDRGGYTF
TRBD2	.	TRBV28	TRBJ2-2	TGTGCCAGCAGTTTGTCGACTAGCCAACGGGATTACACCGGGGAGCTGTTTTTT	CASSLSTSQRDYTGELFF
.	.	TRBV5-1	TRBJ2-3	TGCGCCAGCAGCTTTCTATTTATTCCAGATACGCAGTATTTT	CASSFLFIPDTQYF
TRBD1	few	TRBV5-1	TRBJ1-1	TGCGCCAGCAGCTTAACAGGGGGCTCCGCTGAAGCTTTCTTT	CASSLTGGSAEAFF
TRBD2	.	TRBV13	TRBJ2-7	TGTGCCAGCAGCTCTAGCGGGAGGCCTTATATGCAGTACTTC	CASSSSGRPYMQYF
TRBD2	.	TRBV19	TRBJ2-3	TGTGCCAGTAGTACGGAAGTTAGCGGGAGGGCCGGAGATACGCAGTATTTT	CASSTEVSGRAGDTQYF
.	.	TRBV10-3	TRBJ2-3	TGTGCCATCAATGACTACGGCGGGGCAGATACGCAGTATTTT	CAINDYGGADTQYF
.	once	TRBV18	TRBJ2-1	TGTGCCAGCTCACCGAGGGGTGAGCAGTTCTTC	CASSPRGEQFF
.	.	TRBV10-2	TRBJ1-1	TGCGCCAGCAAGGACTGGAACACTGAAGCTTTCTTT	CASKDWNTEAFF